These 28 T cell receptor beta chains originate from one sample sequenced in a study of blood T cell repertoires in COVID-19. Only in-frame clones appear in the TCRdb table, and some are missing; sequencing was by immunoSEQ multiplex PCR. The sample includes fewer than 200,000 clones, roughly 78% of them seen just once. Material: PBMCs or T cells enriched from blood (not recorded which). The source is a woman aged 70-85 years in a cohort exposed to, infected with or recovered from COVID-19 (not recorded which).

V is TRBV10-3 and J is TRBJ1-1, with TRBD1 matching 7 bases. Germline loops: CDR1 ENHRY, CDR2 SYGVKD. The CDR3 runs to 13 residues. Unmatched junction bases numbered 8, after V lost 7 bases and J lost 6 bases. The CDR3 nucleotides read TGTGCCATCACTTCGACAGGGCAGGCTGAAGCTTTCTTT. Protein product: CAITSTGQAEAFF.

V is TRBV27 and J is TRBJ2-7; D is perhaps TRBD1 (6 bases). CDR1 MNHEY and CDR2 SMNVEV come from the germline V gene (reference sequence). This CDR3 has 15 amino acids. Trimming removed 2 bases at V and 2 bases at J, with 13 bases between. The chain's CDR3 is CASSLIGQSTYEQYF. The CDR3 DNA follows: TGTGCCAGCAGTTTAATTGGACAGTCCACCTACGAGCAGTACTTC.

This chain links TRBV28 with TRBJ1-3; D ambiguous. Germline V gene sequence: CDR1 MDHEN, CDR2 SYDVKM. V was shortened by 8 bases and J by 5 bases, with 16 bases between the two germline ends. The CDR3 runs 14 residues. The CDR3 here is CASGGREYRNTIYF. CDR3 DNA sequence: TGTGCCAGCGGTGGGAGGGAATATAGAAACACCATATATTTT.

V usage is TRBV4-2 and J usage is TRBJ1-2, with 10 bases that match TRBD1. This CDR3 is built from 17 residues. J was trimmed by 0 bases and V by 1 base; bases with no gene match: 5. Germline CDR1 reads LGHNA; CDR2 reads YNFKEQ. The CDR3, as DNA: TGTGCCAGCAGCCAAGGCGGGACAGGGGTTTCTAACTATGGCTACACCTTC. Its translation: CASSQGGTGVSNYGYTF.

V gene TRBV6-5 combines with J gene TRBJ1-1; 8 nucleotides match TRBD1. Germline values: CDR1 MNHEY, CDR2 SVGAGI. The CDR3 loop spans 16 amino acids. The V segment lost 3 bases and the J segment 5 bases; nucleotides outside the gene matches: 11. The CDR3 DNA reads TGTGCCAGCAGTTATTTTGCGCGACAGGGGCGGACTGAAGCTTTCTTT. Its translation: CASSYFARQGRTEAFF.

This chain connects TRBV6-5 to TRBJ1-2; no clear D gene. CDR3 length: 12 amino acids. V was pared by 7 bases and J by 4 bases, with 10 bases between. From germline, CDR1 is MNHEY and CDR2 SVGAGI. CDR3 DNA: TGTGCCAGCAAATGGAGGATCTATGGCTACACCTTC. It codes for CASKWRIYGYTF.

This clone was seen a few times. The rearrangement uses TRBV18 and TRBJ2-1; TRBD2 matches 12 bases. From germline, CDR1 is KGHSH and CDR2 LQKENI. Losses at the gene ends were 0 bases for V and 7 bases for J; bases not matched to a gene: 4. CDR3 length equals 16 residues. The DNA of the CDR3 is TGTGCCAGCTCACCACCACTAGCGGGAGGAGCAAATGAGCAGTTCTTC. Amino acid sequence: CASSPPLAGGANEQFF.

V and J are TRBV7-2 and TRBJ2-3; 14 bases line up with TRBD2. This CDR3 spans 15 amino acids. Germline V gene data show CDR1 as SGHTA and CDR2 as FQGNSA. The V segment lost 5 bases and the J segment 5 bases; nucleotides outside the gene matches: 3. Here the CDR3 reads CASSPGLAGGDTQYF. The CDR3 DNA reads as TGTGCCAGCAGCCCTGGACTAGCGGGAGGAGATACGCAGTATTTT.

This clone was seen only once. The gene calls are TRBV12-5 and TRBJ2-1; 15 bases match TRBD2. Per the germline V gene, CDR1 is LGHNT and CDR2 is FRNRAP. The CDR3 is 15 amino acids. V gave up 4 bases and J gave up 8 bases; unmatched junction bases: 3. CDR3 sequence reads: CASGWTSGREYEQFF. The CDR3 nucleotides are TGTGCTAGTGGTTGGACTAGCGGGAGGGAATATGAGCAGTTCTTC.

This sequence joins TRBV5-1 and TRBJ2-5, with TRBD1 matching 11 bases. J was trimmed by 4 bases and V by 0 bases; bases with no gene match: 2. Germline V gives CDR1 SGHRS, CDR2 YFSETQ. CDR3 length: 15 residues. This chain's CDR3 is CASSLAGQGAETQYF. The CDR3, as DNA: TGCGCCAGCAGCTTGGCCGGACAGGGGGCAGAGACCCAGTACTTC.

This rearrangement joins TRBV25-1 to TRBJ1-6; 11 bases align to TRBD1. Germline V lookup: CDR1 MGHDK, CDR2 SYGVNS. This CDR3 has 18 residues. The J segment lost 9 bases and the V segment lost 0 bases, leaving 10 bases of the junction unmatched. For the CDR3, the DNA is TGTGCCAGCAGTGAATATCGATACTCCGGGACAGGGGGTTCACCCCTCCACTTT. Translation: CASSEYRYSGTGGSPLHF.

This clone has only one observation. The V call is TRBV18, the J call TRBJ2-7; tentative D call: TRBD2 (5 bases). This CDR3 is 13 amino acids long. The germline CDR1 and CDR2 sequences are KGHSH and LQKENI. Trimming took 2 bases from V and 7 from J, leaving 12 bases between them. The CDR3 region has the DNA TGTGCCAGCTCACCATCGGACTTATCGGAGCAGTACTTC. Translation gives CASSPSDLSEQYF.

This clone showed up just once. This chain uses TRBV20-1 with TRBJ1-6; D might be TRBD1 (6 bases). Between the trimmed V and J ends, which lost 3 bases and 12 bases, there was a span of 24 bases. This CDR3 is built from 16 residues. CDR1 and CDR2 (germline): DFQATT, SNEGSKA (reference sequence). The CDR3 DNA is TGCAGTGCTAGTGGCGGGGGGCAGGGGATAATTCAACCCCTCCACTTT. It specifies CSASGGGQGIIQPLHF.

CDR3 nucleotide sequence: TGTGCCAGCAGTTTTGGGCCCACGGAGCAGTTCTTC. Protein product: CASSFGPTEQFF. V and J are TRBV12-3 or TRBV12-4 and TRBJ2-1; D is uncertain. CDR3 length: 12 amino acids. V lost 3 bases and J lost 10, with 10 bases in between.

The chain combines TRBV7-2 with TRBJ2-3; TRBD1 matches 8 bases. J was trimmed by 1 base and V by 3 bases; bases with no gene match: 3. CDR1 and CDR2 (germline): SGHTA, FQGNSA. The CDR3 runs to 15 residues. In DNA form, the CDR3 reads TGTGCCAGCAGCTTTCAGACAGGGGGCACAGATACGCAGTATTTT. It translates to CASSFQTGGTDTQYF. Based on the CDR3 plus reference TRBV7-2 and TRBJ2-3, the full variable domain is GAGVSQSPSNKVTEKGKDVELRCDPISGHTALYWYRQSLGQGLEFLIYFQGNSAPDKSGLPSDRFSAERTGGSVSTLTIQRTQQEDSAVYLCASSFQTGGTDTQYFGPGTRLTVL.

This clone showed up just a few times. The V call is TRBV6-5, the J call TRBJ1-5; D may be TRBD1 (5 bases). This CDR3 has 13 amino acids. V was cut by 7 bases and J by 6 bases, with 13 bases left in between. Germline CDR1 is MNHEY and CDR2 is SVGAGI. The CDR3 loop reads CASNYERGQPQHF. The DNA of the CDR3 is TGTGCCAGCAATTATGAAAGGGGTCAGCCCCAGCATTTT.

The chain links TRBV3-1 (or the pseudogene TRBV3-2) to TRBJ2-1, with 14 bases fitting TRBD2. With V trimmed by 4 bases and J by 8 bases, 4 bases remained unmatched. The CDR3 contains 15 residues. CDR1 and CDR2 from the germline V gene are LGHDT and YNNKEL (reference sequence). This CDR3 is CASSPRLAGGDEQFF. CDR3 DNA: TGTGCCAGCAGCCCCCGACTAGCGGGAGGGGATGAGCAGTTCTTC.

J is TRBJ1-1 and V is TRBV5-4, with 10 bases identical to TRBD1. This CDR3 is 15 amino acids long. Germline lookup yields CDR1 SGHNT and CDR2 YYREEE (reference sequence). V lost 3 bases to trimming and J lost 5 bases; unmatched junction nucleotides: 7. The CDR3 protein is CASSSPTGGRTEAFF. CDR3 sequence (DNA): TGTGCCAGCAGCTCACCGACAGGGGGCAGAACTGAAGCTTTCTTT.

V gene TRBV10-2 combines with J gene TRBJ1-6; D is possibly TRBD1 (6 bases). The CDR3 has 14 amino acids. Germline V gene data show CDR1 as WSHSY and CDR2 as SAAADI. V was trimmed by 7 bases and J by 7 bases, leaving 14 bases between them. The CDR3 DNA sequence: TGCGCCAGCACCGGACAGTACATGAATTCACCCCTCCACTTT. Residues: CASTGQYMNSPLHF.

The chain combines TRBV29-1 with TRBJ2-1; 8 bases are a match to TRBD2. Germline V gene sequence: CDR1 SQVTM, CDR2 ANQGSEA. V lost 7 bases, J lost 6 bases, and 5 bases stayed unmatched. The CDR3 covers 12 residues. CDR3 loop: CSAGGLVNEQFF. Written as DNA, the CDR3 is TGCAGCGCCGGGGGACTAGTCAATGAGCAGTTCTTC.

V gene TRBV7-2 combines with J gene TRBJ1-3; TRBD1 might be the D (5 bases). This CDR3 region has 14 residues. V was shortened by 3 bases and J by 0 bases, with 6 bases between the two germline ends. Germline V lookup: CDR1 SGHTA, CDR2 FQGNSA. CDR3 in amino acids: CASSFDSSGNTIYF. CDR3 in DNA: TGTGCCAGCAGCTTTGACAGCTCTGGAAACACCATATATTTT.

V usage is TRBV12-3 or TRBV12-4 and J usage is TRBJ2-3; maybe TRBD2 (6 bases). CDR3 length equals 13 residues. Trimming cost V 5 bases and J 7 bases, with 13 bases left between them. The CDR3 DNA reads TGTGCCAGCAGTCTCACTAGCAGTCATACGCAGTATTTT. Translating it yields CASSLTSSHTQYF.

The chain employs TRBV9 and TRBJ2-2, with 7 bases matching TRBD2. The CDR3 runs 15 residues. V shed 7 bases and J 2 bases; nucleotides not matched to a gene: 8. Germline V CDR1 and CDR2: SGDLS, YYNGEE. CDR3 coding DNA: TGTGCCAGCTCCCTGGCTAGCGGAAACACCGGGGAGCTGTTTTTT. It yields the protein CASSLASGNTGELFF.

This chain connects TRBV5-1 to TRBJ2-4, with D perhaps TRBD1 (5 bases). The CDR3 contains 14 residues. V lost 0 bases and J 2 bases, leaving 6 bases between the germline ends. Per germline, CDR1 SGHRS and CDR2 YFSETQ. The CDR3 sequence: CASSLEGSKNIQYF. The CDR3 DNA sequence: TGCGCCAGCAGCTTGGAGGGGTCCAAAAACATTCAGTACTTC.

The rearrangement uses TRBV6-4 and TRBJ1-2; TRBD1 might be the D (5 bases). The germline CDR1 and CDR2 sequences are MRHNA and SNTAGT. There are 15 residues in the CDR3. The V and J ends lost 4 bases and 1 base respectively, with 13 bases between them. The CDR3 sequence is CASSVQAFSNYGYTF. In nucleotides, the CDR3 is TGTGCCAGCAGTGTACAGGCGTTCAGTAACTATGGCTACACCTTC.

J is TRBJ1-1 and V is TRBV7-6; TRBD1 aligns across 7 bases. Looked up from germline, CDR1 is SGHVS and CDR2 is FNYEAQ. CDR3 length: 14 amino acids. With V trimmed by 3 bases and J by 1 base, 2 bases remained unmatched. The CDR3 protein is CASSFGTANTEAFF. DNA of the CDR3: TGTGCCAGCAGCTTCGGGACAGCGAACACTGAAGCTTTCTTT.

The chain is built from TRBV2 and TRBJ2-1; 9 bases agree with TRBD2. This CDR3 has 14 amino acids. The V gene's germline CDR1 is SNHLY and CDR2 FYNNEI. Trimming at V came to 8 bases and at J to 8 bases, leaving 10 bases not matched to a gene. This CDR3 reads CASDASGIGHEQFF. The CDR3 coding sequence is TGTGCCAGCGATGCTAGCGGGATCGGCCATGAGCAGTTCTTC. Combining the CDR3 with reference TRBV2 and TRBJ2-1 gives the whole variable domain EPEVTQTPSHQVTQMGQEVILRCVPISNHLYFYWYRQILGQKVEFLVSFYNNEISEKSEIFDDQFSVERPDGSNFTLKIRSTKLEDSAMYFCASDASGIGHEQFFGPGTRLTVL.

J is TRBJ1-2 and V is TRBV5-5; 7 nucleotides match TRBD1. V lost 2 bases and J lost 4; bases outside the gene matches: 14. The CDR3 consists of 17 residues. Germline V CDR1 and CDR2: SGHKS, YYEKEE (reference sequence). The CDR3 region has the DNA TGTGCCAGCAGCTTCACCCGGAGGGCAGGGGGTTCCTATGGCTACACCTTC. Translation: CASSFTRRAGGSYGYTF.